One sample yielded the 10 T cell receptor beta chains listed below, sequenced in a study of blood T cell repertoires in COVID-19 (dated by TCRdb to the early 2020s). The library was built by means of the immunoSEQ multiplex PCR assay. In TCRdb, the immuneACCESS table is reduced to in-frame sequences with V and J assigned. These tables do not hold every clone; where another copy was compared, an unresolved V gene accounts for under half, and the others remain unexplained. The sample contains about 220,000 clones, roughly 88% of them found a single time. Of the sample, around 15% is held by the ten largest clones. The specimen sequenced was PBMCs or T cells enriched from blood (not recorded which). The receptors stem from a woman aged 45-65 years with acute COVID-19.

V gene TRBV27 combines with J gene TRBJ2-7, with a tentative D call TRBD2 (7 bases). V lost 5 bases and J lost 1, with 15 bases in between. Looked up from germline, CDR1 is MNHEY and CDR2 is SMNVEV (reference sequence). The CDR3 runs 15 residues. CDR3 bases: TGTGCCAGCAGTGTGGGGGGAGGGGGTTCCTACGAGCAGTACTTC. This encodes CASSVGGGGSYEQYF.

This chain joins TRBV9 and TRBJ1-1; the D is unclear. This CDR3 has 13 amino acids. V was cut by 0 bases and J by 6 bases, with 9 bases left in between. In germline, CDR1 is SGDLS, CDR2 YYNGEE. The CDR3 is CASSVVGEAEAFF. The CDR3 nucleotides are TGTGCCAGCAGCGTAGTTGGGGAGGCTGAAGCTTTCTTT.

The CDR3 region has the DNA TGTGCCAGCAGCCTCCCGGGACAGGGTGCCCACGAGCAGTACTTC. This gives the protein CASSLPGQGAHEQYF. The chain couples TRBV7-6 to TRBJ2-7; the match to TRBD1 covers 9 bases. V was clipped by 5 bases and J by 5 bases; unmatched bases: 10. The CDR3 length is 15 residues. CDR1 is SGHVS and CDR2 is FNYEAQ in the germline V gene. The complete variable domain, with remaining parts taken from reference TRBV7-6 and TRBJ2-7, reads GAGVSQSPRYKVTKRGQDVALRCDPISGHVSLYWYRQALGQGPEFLTYFNYEAQQDKSGLPNDRFSAERPEGSISTLTIQRTEQRDSAMYRCASSLPGQGAHEQYFGPGTRLTVT.

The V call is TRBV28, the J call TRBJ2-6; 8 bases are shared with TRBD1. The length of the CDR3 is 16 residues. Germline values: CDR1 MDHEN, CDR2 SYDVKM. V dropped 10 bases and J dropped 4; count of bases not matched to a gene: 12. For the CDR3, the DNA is TGTGCCACATTGGGTTCAGGGGGCCGAGGGGCCAACGTCCTGACTTTC. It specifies CATLGSGGRGANVLTF.

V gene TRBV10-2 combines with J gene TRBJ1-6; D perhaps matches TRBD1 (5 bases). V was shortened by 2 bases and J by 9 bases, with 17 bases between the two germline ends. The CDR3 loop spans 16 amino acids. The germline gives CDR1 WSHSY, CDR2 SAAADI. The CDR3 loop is CASSELLTASGSPLHF. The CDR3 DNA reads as TGCGCCAGCAGTGAGCTACTGACAGCTTCAGGTTCACCCCTCCACTTT.

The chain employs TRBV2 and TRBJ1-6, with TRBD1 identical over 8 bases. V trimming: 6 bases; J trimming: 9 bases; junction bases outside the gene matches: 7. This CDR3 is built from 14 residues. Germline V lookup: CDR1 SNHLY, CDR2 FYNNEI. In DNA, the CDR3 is TGTGCCAGCAGCACCGGGACAGGTAGTTCACCCCTCCACTTT. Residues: CASSTGTGSSPLHF.

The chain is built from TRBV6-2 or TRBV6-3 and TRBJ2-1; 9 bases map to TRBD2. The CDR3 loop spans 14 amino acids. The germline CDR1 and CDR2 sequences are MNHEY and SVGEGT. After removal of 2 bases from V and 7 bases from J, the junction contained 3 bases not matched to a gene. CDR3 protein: CASSYGLASNEQFF. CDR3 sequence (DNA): TGTGCCAGCAGTTACGGACTAGCGAGTAATGAGCAGTTCTTC.

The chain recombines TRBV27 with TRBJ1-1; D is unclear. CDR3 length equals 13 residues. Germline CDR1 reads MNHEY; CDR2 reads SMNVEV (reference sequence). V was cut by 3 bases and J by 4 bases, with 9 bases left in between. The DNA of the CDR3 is TGTGCCAGCAGTTTGGCACGCAGCACTGAAGCTTTCTTT. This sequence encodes CASSLARSTEAFF.

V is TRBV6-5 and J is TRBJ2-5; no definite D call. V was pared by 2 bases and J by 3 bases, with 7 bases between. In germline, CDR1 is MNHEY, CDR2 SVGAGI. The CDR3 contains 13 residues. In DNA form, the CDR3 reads TGTGCCAGCAGTTACGGGCAGGAAGAGACCCAGTACTTC. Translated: CASSYGQEETQYF.

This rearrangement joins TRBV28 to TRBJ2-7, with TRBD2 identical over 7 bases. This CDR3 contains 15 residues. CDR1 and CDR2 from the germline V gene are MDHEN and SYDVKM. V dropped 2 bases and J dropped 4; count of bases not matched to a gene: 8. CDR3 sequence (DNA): TGTGCCAGCAGTTTAGCGGGCGGGAGCAGGTACGAGCAGTACTTC. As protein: CASSLAGGSRYEQYF.